Presented here are 18 T cell receptor beta chains from one specimen sequenced in a study of cytomegalovirus exposure and HLA in healthy donors. Produced via immunoSEQ multiplex PCR; TCRdb's table is partial and in-frame only. Of around 94,000 clones in the sample, around 96% are singletons; the top ten hold 0.89%. The sequencing input was PBMCs. The receptors originated from a woman between 18 and 30 years old in good health and CMV-seronegative.

The chain has TRBV10-1 and TRBJ2-1; D unclear. Germline CDR1 is WNHNN and CDR2 is SYGVQD (reference sequence). The CDR3 runs 12 residues. Trimming pared 3 bases from V and 4 bases from J, leaving 4 bases between. CDR3 in amino acids: CASSDRYNEQFF. CDR3 DNA sequence: TGCGCCAGCAGTGACCGTTACAATGAGCAGTTCTTC.

The chain links TRBV13 to TRBJ2-7; D not certain. The CDR3 has 12 residues. CDR1 and CDR2 from the germline V gene are PRHDT and FYEKMQ (reference sequence). Trimming removed 5 bases from V and 3 bases from J, with 8 bases in between. CDR3 region: CASSRGNYEQYF. The CDR3 nucleotides read TGTGCCAGCAGCCGCGGAAACTACGAGCAGTACTTC. The full variable domain, in which reference TRBV13 and TRBJ2-7 provide the parts outside the CDR3, is AAGVIQSPRHLIKEKRETATLKCYPIPRHDTVYWYQQGPGQDPQFLISFYEKMQSDKGSIPDRFSAQQFSDYHSELNMSSLELGDSALYFCASSRGNYEQYFGPGTRLTVT.

The V and J genes are TRBV7-2 and TRBJ1-2, with 9 nucleotides matching TRBD1. Per germline, CDR1 SGHTA and CDR2 FQGNSA. V was pared by 5 bases and J by 5 bases, with 6 bases of the junction left unmatched. The CDR3 length is 14 residues. CDR3 in amino acids: CASSPGTGPYGYTF. The CDR3 nucleotides are TGTGCCAGCAGCCCCGGGACAGGGCCTTATGGCTACACCTTC.

The chain has TRBV7-9 and TRBJ2-1; TRBD1 might be the D (5 bases). Germline V CDR1 and CDR2: SEHNR, FQNEAQ (reference sequence). V was clipped by 2 bases and J by 6 bases, with 11 bases between them. The CDR3 runs 14 residues. CDR3 sequence: CASSLSIGANEQFF. Here the CDR3 DNA reads TGTGCCAGCAGCTTATCAATAGGGGCCAATGAGCAGTTCTTC.

The J gene is TRBJ1-1, the V gene TRBV5-1; D not certain. Germline-derived CDR1 and CDR2 are SGHRS and YFSETQ. The V end lost 2 bases, the J end lost 4 bases, and 9 bases lay between the germline ends. This CDR3 spans 13 amino acids. CDR3 nucleotides: TGCGCCAGCAGCTTAAACCGGGGCACTGAAGCTTTCTTT. The encoded protein is CASSLNRGTEAFF.

This clone was observed a handful of times. The chain joins TRBV27 to TRBJ1-2, with D possibly TRBD1 on 6 matching bases. The germline V gene encodes CDR1 MNHEY and CDR2 SMNVEV (reference sequence). Trimming removed 5 bases at V and 6 bases at J, with 13 bases between. The CDR3 sequence is 13 residues long. The CDR3 DNA is TGTGCCAGCAGTCATTCAGGGGTGGATGGCTACACCTTC. Its translation is CASSHSGVDGYTF.

This clone was seen only once. The chain carries TRBV7-9 and TRBJ1-1, with 9 positions matching TRBD1. CDR3 length: 13 amino acids. Germline values: CDR1 SEHNR, CDR2 FQNEAQ (reference sequence). Trimming took 6 bases from V and 8 from J; bases not matched to a gene: 7. CDR3 sequence (DNA): TGTGCCAGCAGGCTCTACAGGGGGCGGGAAGCTTTCTTT. As protein: CASRLYRGREAFF.

CDR3 sequence: CASRRAGREAFF. In DNA, the CDR3 is TGTGCCAGCAGGAGGGCTGGTAGGGAAGCTTTCTTT. This chain connects TRBV6-1 to TRBJ1-1; D gene ambiguous. Germline V CDR1 and CDR2: MNHNS, SASEGT. The germline V and J ends were trimmed by 6 bases and 8 bases, with 13 bases remaining between them. The CDR3 length is 12 residues.

The chain has TRBV10-3 and TRBJ2-7; 12 bases match TRBD1. V lost 4 bases and J lost 11; bases outside the gene matches: 6. This CDR3 has 13 amino acids. Per germline, CDR1 ENHRY and CDR2 SYGVKD. The CDR3 nucleotides are TGTGCCATCAGTGGGGGACAGGGGGCCTGGGAGTACTTC. Its protein product is CAISGGQGAWEYF.

The V and J genes are TRBV6-6 and TRBJ1-6; D not resolved. Per the germline V gene, CDR1 is MNHNY and CDR2 is SVGAGI (reference sequence). V lost 7 bases and J 9 bases, leaving 19 bases between the germline ends. CDR3 length: 15 amino acids. The CDR3 DNA reads TGTGCCAGCACTCCCCAGGAGGGCCGGGTTTCACCCCTCCACTTT. Translation gives CASTPQEGRVSPLHF.

The genes are TRBV21-1 and TRBJ2-7; the D call TRBD2 from the table was never checked on the DNA. TRBV21-1 is a recognized pseudogene. The CDR3 has 16 residues. The CDR3 is CASSKGPWGGAYEQYF. The CDR3 coding sequence is TGTGCCAGCAGCAAAGGCCCTTGGGGGGGGGCCTACGAGCAGTACTTC.

This chain connects TRBV15 to TRBJ2-5; 10 bases agree with TRBD1. The CDR3 is 15 amino acids. Germline assignment: CDR1 LNHNV and CDR2 YYDKDF (reference sequence). V was clipped by 3 bases and J by 4 bases; unmatched bases: 5. The DNA of the CDR3 is TGTGCCACCAGCAGTGAGACAGGGGGCCTAGAGACCCAGTACTTC. It is translated as CATSSETGGLETQYF.

In this sample, this clone turned up once. The gene calls are TRBV7-8 and TRBJ2-1, with 7 positions matching TRBD2. Germline trimming cut 4 bases from V and 9 bases from J; bases unmatched to any gene: 12. Per germline, CDR1 SGHVS and CDR2 FQNEAQ. The CDR3 has 15 amino acids. CDR3 nucleotides: TGTGCCAGCAGCTCCCAAATGACTAGCCTAAGTGAGCAGTTCTTC. Its translation: CASSSQMTSLSEQFF.

V is TRBV7-6 and J is TRBJ1-5; D unresolved. Trimming removed 5 bases at V and 7 bases at J, with 12 bases between. Germline CDR1 is SGHVS and CDR2 is FNYEAQ. CDR3 size: 13 residues. The CDR3 loop is CASSPTEAQPQHF. The CDR3 DNA follows: TGTGCCAGCAGCCCCACTGAGGCCCAGCCCCAGCATTTT.

CDR3 residues: CSVGTSGWNEQFF. The CDR3 DNA reads TGCAGCGTTGGGACTAGCGGGTGGAATGAGCAGTTCTTC. The chain employs TRBV29-1 and TRBJ2-1; 11 nucleotides agree with TRBD2. CDR1 is SQVTM and CDR2 is ANQGSEA in the germline V gene. Losses at the gene ends were 4 bases for V and 7 bases for J; bases not matched to a gene: 3. The CDR3 length is 13 residues.

Of note for this clone: At one boundary the junction diverges from the germline segment, which might be a read error. The gene calls are TRBV7-7 and TRBJ2-3; maybe TRBD1 (6 bases). CDR1 SSHAT and CDR2 FNYEAQ come from the germline V gene (reference sequence). The length of the CDR3 is 13 residues. CDR3 protein: CASSSGATDTQYF. The CDR3 nucleotides read TGTGCTAGCAGCTCAGGGGCCACAGATACGCAGTATTTT.

The genes are TRBV5-4 and TRBJ2-2; weak D call: TRBD1 (5 bases). V lost 0 bases to trimming and J lost 9 bases, with 15 bases between them. This CDR3 region has 15 residues. Germline CDR1 and CDR2: SGHNT and YYREEE (reference sequence). In nucleotides, the CDR3 is TGTGCCAGCAGCTTGGGGACAAGGGGTACGCGGGAGCTGTTTTTT. Encoded protein: CASSLGTRGTRELFF.

This clone was seen just once. The chain combines TRBV18 with TRBJ2-3; 7 positions match TRBD2. Germline loops: CDR1 KGHSH, CDR2 LQKENI. With V trimmed by 2 bases and J by 7 bases, 12 bases remained unmatched. The CDR3 has 16 residues. The CDR3, as DNA: TGTGCCAGCTCACCAGCCGGTCTAGCGGAGGCCTATACGCAGTATTTT. The encoded protein is CASSPAGLAEAYTQYF. Using reference TRBV18 and TRBJ2-3 for the parts outside the CDR3, the full variable domain is NAGVMQNPRHLVRRRGQEARLRCSPMKGHSHVYWYRQLPEEGLKFMVYLQKENIIDESGMPKERFSAEFPKEGPSILRIQQVVRGDSAAYFCASSPAGLAEAYTQYFGPGTRLTVL.